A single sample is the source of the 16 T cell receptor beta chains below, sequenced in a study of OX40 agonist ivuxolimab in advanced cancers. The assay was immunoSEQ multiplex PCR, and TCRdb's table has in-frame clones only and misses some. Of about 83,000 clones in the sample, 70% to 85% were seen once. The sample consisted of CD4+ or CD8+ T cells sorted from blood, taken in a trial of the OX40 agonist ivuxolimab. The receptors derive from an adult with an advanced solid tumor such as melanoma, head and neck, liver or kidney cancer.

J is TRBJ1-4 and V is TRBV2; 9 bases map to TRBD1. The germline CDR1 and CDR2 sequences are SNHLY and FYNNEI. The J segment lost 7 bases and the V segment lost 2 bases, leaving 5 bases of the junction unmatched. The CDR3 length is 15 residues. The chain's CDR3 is CASSETGGHSEKLFF. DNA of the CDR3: TGTGCCAGCAGTGAAACAGGGGGCCATTCTGAAAAACTGTTTTTT.

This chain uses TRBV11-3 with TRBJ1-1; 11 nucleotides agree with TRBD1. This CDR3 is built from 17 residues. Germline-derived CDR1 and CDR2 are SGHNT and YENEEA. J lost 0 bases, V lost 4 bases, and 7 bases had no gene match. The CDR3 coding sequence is TGTGCCAGCAGCTCGGGCGGGACAGGGGGAATGAACACTGAAGCTTTCTTT. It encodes CASSSGGTGGMNTEAFF.

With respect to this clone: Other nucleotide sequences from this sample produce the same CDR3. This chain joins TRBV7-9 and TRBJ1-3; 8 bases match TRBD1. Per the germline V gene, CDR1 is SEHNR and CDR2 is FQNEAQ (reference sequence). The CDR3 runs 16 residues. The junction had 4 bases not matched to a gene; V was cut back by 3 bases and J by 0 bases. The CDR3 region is CASSLGQVSSGNTIYF. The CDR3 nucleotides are TGTGCCAGCAGCTTGGGACAGGTTTCCTCTGGAAACACCATATATTTT.

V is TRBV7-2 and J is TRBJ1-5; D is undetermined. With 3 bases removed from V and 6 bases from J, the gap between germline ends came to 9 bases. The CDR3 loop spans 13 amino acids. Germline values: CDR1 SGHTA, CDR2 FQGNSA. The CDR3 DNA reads TGTGCCAGCAGCTTTGCTGAAAGTCAGCCCCAGCATTTT. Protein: CASSFAESQPQHF. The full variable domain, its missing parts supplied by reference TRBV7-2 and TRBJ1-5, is GAGVSQSPSNKVTEKGKDVELRCDPISGHTALYWYRQSLGQGLEFLIYFQGNSAPDKSGLPSDRFSAERTGGSVSTLTIQRTQQEDSAVYLCASSFAESQPQHFGDGTRLSIL.

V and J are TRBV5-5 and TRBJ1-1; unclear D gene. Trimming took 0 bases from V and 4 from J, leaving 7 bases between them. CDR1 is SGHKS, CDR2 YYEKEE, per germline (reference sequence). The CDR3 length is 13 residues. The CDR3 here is CASSLEGGTEAFF. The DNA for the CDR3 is TGTGCCAGCAGCTTGGAGGGCGGCACTGAAGCTTTCTTT. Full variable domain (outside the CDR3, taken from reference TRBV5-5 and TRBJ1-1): DAGVTQSPTHLIKTRGQQVTLRCSPISGHKSVSWYQQVLGQGPQFIFQYYEKEERGRGNFPDRFSARQFPNYSSELNVNALLLGDSALYLCASSLEGGTEAFFGQGTRLTVV.

Here the CDR3 reads CASSQGTGLEQYF. CDR3 DNA sequence: TGCGCCAGCAGCCAAGGGACAGGGCTGGAGCAGTACTTC. The chain couples TRBV4-1 to TRBJ2-7; 8 nucleotides align to TRBD1. CDR1 is MGHRA, CDR2 YSYEKL, per germline. The J segment lost 7 bases and the V segment lost 1 base, leaving 3 bases of the junction unmatched. CDR3 size: 13 residues.

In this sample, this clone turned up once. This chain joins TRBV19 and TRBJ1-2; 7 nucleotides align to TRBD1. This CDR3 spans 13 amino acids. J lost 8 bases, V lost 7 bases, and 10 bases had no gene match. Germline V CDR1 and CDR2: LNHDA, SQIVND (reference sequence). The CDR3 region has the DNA TGTGCCAGTACCGGAGGGGGCGACGGAGGCTACACCTTC. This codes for CASTGGGDGGYTF.

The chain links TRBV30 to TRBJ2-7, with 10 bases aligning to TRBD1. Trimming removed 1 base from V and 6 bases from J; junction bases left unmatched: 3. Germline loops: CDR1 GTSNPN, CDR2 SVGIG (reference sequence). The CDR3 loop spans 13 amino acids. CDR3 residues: CAWSARTGGEQYF. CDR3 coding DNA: TGTGCCTGGAGTGCCAGGACAGGGGGCGAGCAGTACTTC.

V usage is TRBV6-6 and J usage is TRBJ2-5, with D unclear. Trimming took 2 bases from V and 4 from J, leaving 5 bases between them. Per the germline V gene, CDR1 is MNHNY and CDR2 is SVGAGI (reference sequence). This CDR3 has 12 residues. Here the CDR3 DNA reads TGTGCCAGCAGTTACGGCGGAGAGACCCAGTACTTC. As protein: CASSYGGETQYF.

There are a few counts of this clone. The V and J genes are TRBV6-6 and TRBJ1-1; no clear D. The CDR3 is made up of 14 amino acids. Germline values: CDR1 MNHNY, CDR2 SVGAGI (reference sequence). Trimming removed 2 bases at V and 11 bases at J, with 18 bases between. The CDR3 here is CASSYDSTLNVAFF. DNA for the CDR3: TGTGCCAGCAGTTACGATTCCACCCTCAATGTTGCTTTCTTT.

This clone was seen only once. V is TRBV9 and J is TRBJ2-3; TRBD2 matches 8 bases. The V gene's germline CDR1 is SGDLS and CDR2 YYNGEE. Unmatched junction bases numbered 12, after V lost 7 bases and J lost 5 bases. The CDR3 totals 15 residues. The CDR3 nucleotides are TGTGCCAGCGGAAAAAGCGGGAGTGCGATAGATACGCAGTATTTT. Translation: CASGKSGSAIDTQYF.

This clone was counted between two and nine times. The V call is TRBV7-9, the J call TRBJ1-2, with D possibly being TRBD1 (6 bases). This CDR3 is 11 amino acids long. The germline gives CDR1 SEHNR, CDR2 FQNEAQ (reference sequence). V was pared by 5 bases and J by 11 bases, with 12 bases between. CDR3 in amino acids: CASSLQTGYTF. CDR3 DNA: TGTGCCAGCAGCCTTCAGACAGGATACACCTTC.

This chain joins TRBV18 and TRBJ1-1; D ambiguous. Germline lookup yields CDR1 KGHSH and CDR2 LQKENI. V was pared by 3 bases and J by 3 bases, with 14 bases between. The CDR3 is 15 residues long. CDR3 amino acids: CASSPRLGKDTEAFF. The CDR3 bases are TGTGCCAGCTCACCCCGGTTGGGGAAGGACACTGAAGCTTTCTTT.

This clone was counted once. The CDR3 DNA reads TGCGCCAGCAGCCAAGATAGTAGGAGCTCCTACAATGAGCAGTTCTTC. Translated, it gives CASSQDSRSSYNEQFF. The gene calls are TRBV4-1 and TRBJ2-1, with D hard to call. Deletions cut 0 bases from V and 0 bases from J, with 9 bases between. The length of the CDR3 is 16 residues. Germline CDR1 reads MGHRA; CDR2 reads YSYEKL.

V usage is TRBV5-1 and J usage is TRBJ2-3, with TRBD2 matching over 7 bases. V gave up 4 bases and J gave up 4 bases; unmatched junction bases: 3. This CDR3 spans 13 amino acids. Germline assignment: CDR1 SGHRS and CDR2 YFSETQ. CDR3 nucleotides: TGCGCCAGCAGCGAGCGGGAAGCAGATACGCAGTATTTT. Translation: CASSEREADTQYF.

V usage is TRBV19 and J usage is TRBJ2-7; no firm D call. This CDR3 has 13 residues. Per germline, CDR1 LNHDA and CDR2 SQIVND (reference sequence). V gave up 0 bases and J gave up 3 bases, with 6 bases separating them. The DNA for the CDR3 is TGTGCCAGTAGTATAGATCCCAGCTACGAGCAGTACTTC. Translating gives CASSIDPSYEQYF. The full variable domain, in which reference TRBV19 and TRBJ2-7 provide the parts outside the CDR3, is DGGITQSPKYLFRKEGQNVTLSCEQNLNHDAMYWYRQDPGQGLRLIYYSQIVNDFQKGDIAEGYSVSREKKESFPLTVTSAQKNPTAFYLCASSIDPSYEQYFGPGTRLTVT.